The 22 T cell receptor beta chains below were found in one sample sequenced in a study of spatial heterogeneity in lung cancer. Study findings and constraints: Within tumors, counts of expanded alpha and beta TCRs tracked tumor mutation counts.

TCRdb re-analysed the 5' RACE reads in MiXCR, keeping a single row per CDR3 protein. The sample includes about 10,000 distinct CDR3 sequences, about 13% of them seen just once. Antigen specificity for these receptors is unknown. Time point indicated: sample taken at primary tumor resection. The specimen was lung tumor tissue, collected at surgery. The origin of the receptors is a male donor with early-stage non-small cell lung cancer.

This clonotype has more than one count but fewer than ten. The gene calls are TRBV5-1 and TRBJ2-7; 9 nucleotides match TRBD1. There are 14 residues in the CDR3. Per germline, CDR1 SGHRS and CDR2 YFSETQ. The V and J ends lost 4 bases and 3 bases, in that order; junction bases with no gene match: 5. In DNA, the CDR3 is TGCGCCAGCAGCCGGGGACAGGGATACTACGAGCAGTACTTC. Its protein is CASSRGQGYYEQYF. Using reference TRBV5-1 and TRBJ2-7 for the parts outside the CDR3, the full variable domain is KAGVTQTPRYLIKTRGQQVTLSCSPISGHRSVSWYQQTPGQGLQFLFEYFSETQRNKGNFPGRFSGRQFSNSRSEMNVSTLELGDSALYLCASSRGQGYYEQYFGPGTRLTVT.

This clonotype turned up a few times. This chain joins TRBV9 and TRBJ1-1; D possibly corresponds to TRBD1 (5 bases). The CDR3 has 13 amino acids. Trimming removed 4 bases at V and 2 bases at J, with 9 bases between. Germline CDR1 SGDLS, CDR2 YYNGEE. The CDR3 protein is CASSTTVNTEAFF. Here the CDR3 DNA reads TGTGCCAGCAGCACGACAGTAAACACTGAAGCTTTCTTT.

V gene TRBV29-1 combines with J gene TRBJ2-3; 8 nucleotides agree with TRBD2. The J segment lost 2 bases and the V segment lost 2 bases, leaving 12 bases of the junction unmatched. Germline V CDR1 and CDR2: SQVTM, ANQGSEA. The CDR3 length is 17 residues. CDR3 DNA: TGCAGCGTTGAATACGGGGGGGCCGGTCTTTTCACAGATACGCAGTATTTT. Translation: CSVEYGGAGLFTDTQYF.

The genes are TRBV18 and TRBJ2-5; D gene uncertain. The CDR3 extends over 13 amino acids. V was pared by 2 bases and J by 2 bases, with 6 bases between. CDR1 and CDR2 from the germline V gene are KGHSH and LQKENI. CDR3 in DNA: TGTGCCAGCTCACCAGGGCTTCAAGAGACCCAGTACTTC. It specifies CASSPGLQETQYF.

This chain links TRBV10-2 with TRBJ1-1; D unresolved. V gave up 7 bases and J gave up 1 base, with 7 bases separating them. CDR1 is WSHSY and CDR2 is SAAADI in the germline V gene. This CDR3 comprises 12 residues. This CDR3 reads CASKMGNTEAFF. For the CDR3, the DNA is TGCGCCAGCAAAATGGGGAACACTGAAGCTTTCTTT.

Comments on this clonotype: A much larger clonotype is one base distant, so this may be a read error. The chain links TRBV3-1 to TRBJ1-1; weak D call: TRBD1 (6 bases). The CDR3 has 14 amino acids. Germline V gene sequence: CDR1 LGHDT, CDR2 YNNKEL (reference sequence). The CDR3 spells CTSSRRGMNTEAFF. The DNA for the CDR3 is TGTACCAGCAGCCGCAGGGGAATGAACACTGAAGCTTTCTTT. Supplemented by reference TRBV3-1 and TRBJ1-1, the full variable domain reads DTAVSQTPKYLVTQMGNDKSIKCEQNLGHDTMYWYKQDSKKFLKIMFSYNNKELIINETVPNRFSPKSPDKAHLNLHINSLELGDSAVYFCTSSRRGMNTEAFFGQGTRLTVV.

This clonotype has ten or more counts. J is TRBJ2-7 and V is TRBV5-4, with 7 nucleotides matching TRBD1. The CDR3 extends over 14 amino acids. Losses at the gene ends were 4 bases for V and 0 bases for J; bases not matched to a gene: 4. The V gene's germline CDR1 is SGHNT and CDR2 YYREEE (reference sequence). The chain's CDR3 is CASSRDRSSYEQYF. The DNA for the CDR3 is TGTGCCAGCAGCCGGGACAGATCCTCCTACGAGCAGTACTTC. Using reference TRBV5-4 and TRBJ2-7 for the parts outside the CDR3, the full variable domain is ETGVTQSPTHLIKTRGQQVTLRCSSQSGHNTVSWYQQALGQGPQFIFQYYREEENGRGNFPPRFSGLQFPNYSSELNVNALELDDSALYLCASSRDRSSYEQYFGPGTRLTVT.

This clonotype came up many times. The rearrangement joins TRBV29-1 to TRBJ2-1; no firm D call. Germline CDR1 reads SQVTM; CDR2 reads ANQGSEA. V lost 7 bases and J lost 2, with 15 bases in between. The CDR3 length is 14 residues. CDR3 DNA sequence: TGCAGCGCGTTATCGGCCCTAGCCTACAATGAGCAGTTCTTC. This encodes CSALSALAYNEQFF.

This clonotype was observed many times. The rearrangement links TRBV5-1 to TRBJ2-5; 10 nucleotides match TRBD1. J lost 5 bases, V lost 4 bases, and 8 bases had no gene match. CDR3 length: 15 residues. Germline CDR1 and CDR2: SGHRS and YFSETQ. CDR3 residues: CASSPTGGIIETQYF. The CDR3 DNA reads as TGCGCCAGCAGCCCGACAGGGGGCATCATCGAGACCCAGTACTTC.

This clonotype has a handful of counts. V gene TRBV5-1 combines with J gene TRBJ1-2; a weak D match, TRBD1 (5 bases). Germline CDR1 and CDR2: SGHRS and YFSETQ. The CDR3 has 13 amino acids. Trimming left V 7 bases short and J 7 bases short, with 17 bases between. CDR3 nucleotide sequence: TGCGCCAGCTCTCCTGGGGACTTCGGTGGCTACACCTTC. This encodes CASSPGDFGGYTF.

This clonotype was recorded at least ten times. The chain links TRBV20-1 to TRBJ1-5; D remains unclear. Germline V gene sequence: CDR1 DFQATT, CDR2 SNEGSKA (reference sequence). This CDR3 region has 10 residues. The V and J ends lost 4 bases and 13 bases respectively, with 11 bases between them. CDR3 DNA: TGCAGTGCTAAGTCCGGACTTCAGCATTTT. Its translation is CSAKSGLQHF.

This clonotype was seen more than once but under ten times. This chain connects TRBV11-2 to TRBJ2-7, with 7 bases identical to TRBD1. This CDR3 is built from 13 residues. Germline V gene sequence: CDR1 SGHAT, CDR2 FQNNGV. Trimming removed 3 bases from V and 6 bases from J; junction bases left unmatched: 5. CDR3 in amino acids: CASSFLTGPEQYF. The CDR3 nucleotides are TGTGCCAGCAGCTTCTTGACAGGGCCCGAGCAGTACTTC.

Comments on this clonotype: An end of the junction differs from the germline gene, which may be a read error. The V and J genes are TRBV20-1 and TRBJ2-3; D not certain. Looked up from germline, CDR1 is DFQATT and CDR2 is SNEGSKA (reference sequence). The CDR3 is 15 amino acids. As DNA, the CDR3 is TGCAGTGCCCAACCTCCCGGAAGGAGCATAGATACGCAGTATTTT. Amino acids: CSAQPPGRSIDTQYF.

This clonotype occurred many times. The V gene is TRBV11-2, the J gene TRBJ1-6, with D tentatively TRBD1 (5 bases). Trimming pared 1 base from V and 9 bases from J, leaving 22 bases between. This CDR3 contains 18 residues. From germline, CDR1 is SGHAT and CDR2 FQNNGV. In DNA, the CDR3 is TGTGCCAGCAGCTTAGCTCTATACCCAGGGCCAGGCGTTTCACCCCTCCACTTT. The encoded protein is CASSLALYPGPGVSPLHF. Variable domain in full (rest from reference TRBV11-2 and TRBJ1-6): EAGVAQSPRYKIIEKRQSVAFWCNPISGHATLYWYQQILGQGPKLLIQFQNNGVVDDSQLPKDRFSAERLKGVDSTLKIQPAKLEDSAVYLCASSLALYPGPGVSPLHFGNGTRLTVT.

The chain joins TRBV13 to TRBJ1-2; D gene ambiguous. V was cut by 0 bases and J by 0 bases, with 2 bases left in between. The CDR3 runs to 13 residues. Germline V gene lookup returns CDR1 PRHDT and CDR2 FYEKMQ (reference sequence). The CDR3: CASSLGPNYGYTF. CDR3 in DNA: TGTGCCAGCAGCTTAGGCCCTAACTATGGCTACACCTTC.

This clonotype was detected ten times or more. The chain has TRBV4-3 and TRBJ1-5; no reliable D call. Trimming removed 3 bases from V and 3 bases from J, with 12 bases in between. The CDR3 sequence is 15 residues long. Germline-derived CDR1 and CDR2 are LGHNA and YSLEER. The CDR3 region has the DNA TGCGCCAGCAGCCAGGCCCTAGGTTTCAATCAGCCCCAGCATTTT. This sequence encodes CASSQALGFNQPQHF.

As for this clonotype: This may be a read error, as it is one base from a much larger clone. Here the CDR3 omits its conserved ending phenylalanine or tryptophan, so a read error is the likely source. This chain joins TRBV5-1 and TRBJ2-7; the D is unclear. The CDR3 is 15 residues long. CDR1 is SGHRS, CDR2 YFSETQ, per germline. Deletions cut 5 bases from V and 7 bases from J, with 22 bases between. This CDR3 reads CASSEGFQKPREQYL. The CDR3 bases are TGCGCCAGCAGTGAAGGCTTCCAGAAACCCCGAGAGCAGTACCTC.

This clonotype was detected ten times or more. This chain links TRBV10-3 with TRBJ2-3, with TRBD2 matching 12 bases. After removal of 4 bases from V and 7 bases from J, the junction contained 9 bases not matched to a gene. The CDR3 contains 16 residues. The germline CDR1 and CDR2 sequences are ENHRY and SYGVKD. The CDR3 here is CAISVAGTSGSYTQYF. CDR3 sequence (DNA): TGTGCCATCAGTGTCGCCGGGACTAGCGGGTCATATACGCAGTATTTT.

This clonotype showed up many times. This chain's CDR3 is CASSRETGGPWETQYF. The CDR3 DNA reads as TGTGCCAGCAGCCGCGAGACAGGGGGCCCTTGGGAGACCCAGTACTTC. The chain links TRBV4-2 to TRBJ2-5, with 10 bases that match TRBD1. CDR1 LGHNA and CDR2 YNFKEQ come from the germline V gene. The J segment lost 5 bases and the V segment lost 4 bases, leaving 10 bases of the junction unmatched. CDR3 length: 16 amino acids.

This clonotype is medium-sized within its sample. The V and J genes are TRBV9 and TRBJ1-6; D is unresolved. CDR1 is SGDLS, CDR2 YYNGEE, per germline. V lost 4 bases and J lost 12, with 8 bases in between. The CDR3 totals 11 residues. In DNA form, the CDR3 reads TGTGCCAGCAGCCTGAGCGGACCCCTCCACTTT. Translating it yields CASSLSGPLHF.

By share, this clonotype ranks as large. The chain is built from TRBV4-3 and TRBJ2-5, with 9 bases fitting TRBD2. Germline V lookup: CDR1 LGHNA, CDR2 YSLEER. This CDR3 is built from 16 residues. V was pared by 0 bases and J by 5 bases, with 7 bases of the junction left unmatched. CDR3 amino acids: CASSQERAGGLETQYF. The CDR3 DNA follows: TGCGCCAGCAGCCAAGAGCGAGCGGGGGGCCTGGAGACCCAGTACTTC.

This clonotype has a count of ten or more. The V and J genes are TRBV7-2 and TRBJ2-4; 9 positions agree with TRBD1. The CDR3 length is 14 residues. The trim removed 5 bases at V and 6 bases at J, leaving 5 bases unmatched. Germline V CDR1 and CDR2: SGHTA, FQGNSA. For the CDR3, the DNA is TGTGCCAGCAGCGTACAGGGGGCCGGAAACATTCAGTACTTC. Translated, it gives CASSVQGAGNIQYF.